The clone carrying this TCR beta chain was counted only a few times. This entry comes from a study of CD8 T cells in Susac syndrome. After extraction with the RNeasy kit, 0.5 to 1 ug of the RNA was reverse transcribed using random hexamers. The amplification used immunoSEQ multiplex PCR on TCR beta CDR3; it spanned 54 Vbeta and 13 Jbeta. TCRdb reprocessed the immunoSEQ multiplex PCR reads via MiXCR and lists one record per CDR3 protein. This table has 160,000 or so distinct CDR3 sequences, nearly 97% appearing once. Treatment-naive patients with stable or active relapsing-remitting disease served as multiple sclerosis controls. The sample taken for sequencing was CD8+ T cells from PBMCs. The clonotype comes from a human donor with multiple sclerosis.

Here the CDR3 DNA reads TGTGCTAGTGGAGAGACCCAGTACTTC. It yields the protein CASGETQYF. The chain joins TRBV12-5 to TRBJ2-5; no firm D call. Germline CDR1 reads LGHNT; CDR2 reads FRNRAP. There are 9 residues in the CDR3. Trimming shortened V by 6 bases and J by 4 bases, and 0 bases separated the two germline ends.